This T cell receptor beta chain was captured in a study of Ad26.COV2.S vaccination and SARS-CoV-2 variants (TCRdb year 2021). Study-level background: TCRbeta repertoire sequencing was used to assess the specificity and breadth of SARS-CoV-2-reactive T cell receptors after Ad26.COV2.S vaccination. A total of around 32 samples were included in the TCR-sequenced set, comprising roughly 19 Ad26.COV2.S vaccine recipients, 5 placebo recipients and 8 SARS-CoV-2 convalescent individuals.

In the paper's terms, the time point label means: individuals recovered from natural SARS-CoV-2 infection. To note about this clone: The specificity of this receptor is unknown. No base quality values were provided; no much bigger clone lies one nucleotide off.

The immunoSEQ Assay was the method used to sequence TCRbeta CDR3 regions. After extraction, genomic DNA underwent amplification by bias-controlled multiplex PCR, followed by high-throughput sequencing. The study's processing was this. To quantify the absolute abundance of each unique TCRbeta CDR3 region, sequences were collapsed and filtered. Usable DNA was measured by amplifying reference genes present in all nucleated cells, and TCRbeta template counts were normalized to that usable DNA to estimate T cell fraction. Repertoire TCRs were annotated as SARS-CoV-2-specific by exact matching of V gene, CDR3 amino acid sequence and J gene to a known reactive TCR set. The reference SARS-CoV-2 TCR set came from MIRA and was filtered for enrichment in COVID-19-positive ImmuneCODE repertoires, removing public or cross-reactive TCRs. Drawing on the MIRA antigens, annotated TCRs were analysed further at the level of specific ORF or position within ORF. Breadth was defined as the number of annotated unique rearrangements divided by the total number of unique productive rearrangements, and depth was defined as the summed frequency of the annotated unique rearrangements. Group comparisons of TCR breadth used two-sided Wilcoxon rank-sum tests. Here the immuneACCESS table is served through TCRdb, limited to in-frame sequences with V and J called. Missing clones are a known gap in these copies; in checked studies unresolved V genes cover under half, and the rest lacks a known reason. Clonal size and the V and J genes are those of that table, whereas D and trimming came from the DNA. The sample has 300,000 to 400,000 clones on record, just over 90% of them singletons. The top ten clones comprise under 5% of the sample.

Broad study findings and their caveats: Comparable non-spike TCR breadth was observed between vaccine and placebo recipients, consistent with only spike being contained in the vaccine. Substantial breadth of spike-specific CD8+ and CD4+ T cell responses was reported after vaccination. According to the authors, total T cell responses may have been underestimated by the TCR breadth and depth analyses. Ad26.COV2.S recipients had higher spike-specific TCR breadth than placebo recipients (P = 0.0014).

Spanning cysteine to phenylalanine, the CDR3 consists of 11 amino acids. Just CDR3 DNA is preserved here, 33 bases in frame from base 1. CDR1 and CDR2, per the germline V gene, are MNHEY and SVGAGI. V loses 5 bases at its end and J loses 14 bases; junction bases beyond the gene matches: 7. Recombination joined TRBV6-5 with TRBJ1-1; 8 central bases correspond to TRBD1. Sequenced material: peripheral blood, taken after recovery from COVID-19. The receptor was isolated from a human donor who had recovered from COVID-19. CDR3 reads: CASSQGQDSFF. The nucleotides are TGTGCCAGCAGTCAGGGACAGGACTCCTTCTTT.